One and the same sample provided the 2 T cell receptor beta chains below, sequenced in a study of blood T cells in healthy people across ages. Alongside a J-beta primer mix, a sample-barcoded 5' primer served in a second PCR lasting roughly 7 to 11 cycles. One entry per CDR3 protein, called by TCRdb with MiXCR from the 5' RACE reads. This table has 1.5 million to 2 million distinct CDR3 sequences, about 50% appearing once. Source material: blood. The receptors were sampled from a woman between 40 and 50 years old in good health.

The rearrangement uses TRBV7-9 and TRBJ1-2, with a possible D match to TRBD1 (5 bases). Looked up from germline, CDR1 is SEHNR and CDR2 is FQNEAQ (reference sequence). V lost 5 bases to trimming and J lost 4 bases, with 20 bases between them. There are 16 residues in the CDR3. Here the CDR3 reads CASSLPAAKGSYGYTF. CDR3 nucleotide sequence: TGTGCCAGCAGCCTACCAGCAGCGAAGGGGAGCTATGGCTACACCTTC.

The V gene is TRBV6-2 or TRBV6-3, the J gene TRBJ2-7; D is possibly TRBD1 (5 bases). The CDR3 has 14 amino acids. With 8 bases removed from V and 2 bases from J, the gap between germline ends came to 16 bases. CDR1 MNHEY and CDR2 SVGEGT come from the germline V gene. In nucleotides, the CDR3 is TGTGCCAGCCTGATTAACACAGGACCCTACGAGCAGTACTTC. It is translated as CASLINTGPYEQYF.